This T cell receptor beta chain was sequenced in a study of early T cells in non-severe SARS-CoV-2 infection (dated by TCRdb to the early 2020s). About the study as a whole: Because TCR sequencing relied on bulk RNA taken from unsorted whole blood, pairing of alpha and beta chains was not possible. Study-wide findings and limitations: VDJdb matching was skewed toward anti-spike CD8 responses, so virus-specific expansions were likely underestimated and private and CD4 specificities were missed.

V and J lose 4 bases and 1 base, and a span of 16 bases separates them. The CDR3 numbers 16 residues from cysteine through phenylalanine. The CDR3 DNA has 48 bases and is translated from base 1. Taken from the germline V gene (reference sequence), the CDR1 and CDR2 loops are LNHDA and SQIVND. Library preparation used 5' RACE. This sample was sequenced with a NextSeq 500. The TCR library protocol attached unique molecular identifiers to individual cDNA molecules to correct for sequencing error and PCR bias. Sequencing covered both TCR alpha and beta chains, and within each sample the abundances of alpha and beta sequences were tightly co-correlated. Per the original workflow: Decombinator V4 was used to annotate TCR sequences for V gene, J gene and CDR3. TCRs were defined as expanded if a significant change between any two time points was detected under a Poisson model with p below 0.0001. TCR abundances were normalised to the total number of TCRs sequenced per sample and were expressed as counts per million. TRAV1-2 paired with TRAJ12, TRAJ20 or TRAJ33 defined MAIT TCRs, while TRAV10 paired with TRAJ18 defined iNKT TCRs. VDJdb, accessed on 1 November 2021, was searched for TCRs annotated for CMV, EBV and SARS-CoV-2, and TCRs annotated for more than one antigen were excluded. Starting from the raw public reads, TCRdb applied fastp trimming at Q25, assembled clones with MiXCR and retained in-frame beta chains. All rows with the same CDR3 protein become a single entry with the most common DNA and genes. The V and J calls were not made by the authors but by TCRdb's processing. The table for this sample lists about 52,000 distinct CDR3 sequences; 6% to 7% of them were counted only once. Around 3.9% of the sample is held by the ten biggest clonotypes.

In the case of this clonotype: It lacks a known antigen. Per-base quality was not reported, and no clone a single base away is much larger than it.

This was a case-control study nested in a cohort of healthcare workers in London, UK, who had nasopharyngeal swab PCR tests and blood samples taken every week. Healthcare workers were recruited during the week of the UK lockdown, between 23 and 31 March 2020, and followed weekly for up to roughly 15 weeks. This receptor chain uses TRBV19 and TRBJ1-1; the D gene cannot be resolved reliably. Source material: whole blood. The receptor was isolated from an adult who was a healthcare worker with PCR-confirmed SARS-CoV-2 infection or an uninfected control (not recorded which). The CDR3 reads CASSNILPGKNTEAFF. In nucleotides, the sequence is TGTGCCAGTAGTAATATTTTACCGGGCAAGAACACTGAAGCTTTCTTT.